A single T cell receptor (beta chain) is shown here with its context. Its recognized antigen is unknown. Per-nucleotide qualities are absent, and no much larger clonotype sits a single base away. The sample belongs to a study of blood T cell repertoires in COVID-19 (dated by TCRdb to about 2020). Regarding the complete study: The collaborator samples originated in the United States, Italy and Spain and spanned the acute and convalescent phases of COVID-19. The material from the prospective study consisted of cDNA or gDNA derived from T cells, B-cell-depleted T cells, or PBMCs. Deeply sampled blood TCRbeta repertoires from subjects exposed to, actively infected with, or recovered from COVID-19 were included in the dataset. The repertoires were made available in a free public database intended to serve as a resource for research on the immune response to SARS-CoV-2. Samples came from the ongoing ImmuneRACE study (first 160 participants) plus 1,254 subjects from 6 global collaborators. The sample metadata nearly always contained a de-identified subject ID, COVID-19 status, age in years and sex. Where available, HLA class I and class II types were taken from metadata supplied by the sample provider and were not determined by assay-based typing.

Study-wide findings and limitations: Clinical and demographic metadata were provided uncurated, with the amount varying by source and participant.

CDR1 MNHEY and CDR2 SVGAGI are derived from the germline V gene. Relative to germline, V is 0 bases shorter and J is 4 bases shorter, with 12 bases between their ends. The CDR3 holds 15 amino acids from the cysteine to the phenylalanine. Solely the CDR3 DNA is kept, with 45 bases framed from the first base. TCRbeta CDR3 regions were amplified from genomic DNA using the immunoSEQ Assay, a bias-controlled multiplex PCR. As for how the authors treated the data: The number of nucleated cells in each sample was estimated by amplification of reference gene primers within the assay. To quantify the absolute abundance of each unique TCRbeta CDR3 rearrangement, sequence reads were collapsed and filtered. Productive Simpson clonality was computed per sample as the square root of Simpson's diversity index over productive rearrangements. TCRdb took over this immuneACCESS table, retaining in-frame rearrangements with V and J assigned. Such tables are incomplete; in checked studies, under half of the missing clones stem from an unresolved V gene, and the remainder is unexplained. V and J calls and clone size are as listed in that table; D and trimming were resolved from the DNA. For this sample the table gives some 370,000 clones, of which more than 75% were detected only once. The biggest ten clones account for more than 9% of the sample.

At one collaborating source in Seattle, patients were enrolled during active infection and were followed longitudinally through the course of disease. Whole blood was collected in K2EDTA tubes by collaborating institutions according to the institutions' own protocols. For TCRbeta analysis, collaborator samples were shipped as frozen whole blood, as isolated PBMCs, or as DNA extracted from either sample type. The source is a woman in her twenties or thirties with COVID-19, enrolled during active disease. The chain was built from TRBV6-5 and TRBJ1-1; TRBD1 might be the D gene, on 5 matching bases. The sample consisted of peripheral blood. The nucleotide sequence reads TGTGCCAGCAGTTACTCGGGGCAGGGCTTCACTGAAGCTTTCTTT. Translated, this is CASSYSGQGFTEAFF.